Included here is one T cell receptor (beta chain) sequence, with context. This sample is drawn from a study of blood T cells in healthy people across ages. A sample-barcoded 5' primer and a J-beta primer mix were used in a second PCR of roughly 6 to 11 cycles. TCRdb analysed the 5' RACE reads with MiXCR anew, one entry per CDR3 protein. The sample yields some 730,000 distinct CDR3 sequences, 20% to 25% seen once. This CDR3 contains 14 residues. Losses at the gene ends were 4 bases for V and 4 bases for J; bases not matched to a gene: 6. CDR1 is SGHRS and CDR2 is YFSETQ in the germline V gene. The sample was blood. The TCR sequence derives from a man aged 70-80 years in good health. The chain couples TRBV5-1 to TRBJ1-2; 8 bases align to TRBD1. The CDR3 sequence is CASSPTGQVYGYTF. The CDR3 DNA reads TGCGCCAGCAGCCCAACGGGACAGGTCTATGGCTACACCTTC.